This entry lists 5 T cell receptor beta chains sequenced from one sample in a study of T-cell memory formation after mild COVID-19. TCRdb called the 5' RACE reads again in MiXCR, with one record for every CDR3 protein. The sample holds tens of thousands of distinct CDR3 sequences, roughly 16% seen once. Sample: PBMCs or a T cell subset sorted from them (not recorded which). The receptors shown here come from a man aged 18 to 30 who had mild COVID-19 (a few samples of this study predate the infection). Cell type and time point are not known.

Only a few counts were recorded for this clonotype. This chain connects TRBV9 to TRBJ1-2; 9 nucleotides line up with TRBD1. The length of the CDR3 is 15 residues. Trimming cost V 4 bases and J 2 bases; bases outside gene matches: 6. CDR1 and CDR2 from the germline V gene are SGDLS and YYNGEE. The CDR3 spells CASSPRTGENYGYTF. The CDR3, as DNA: TGTGCCAGCAGCCCGAGGACAGGGGAAAACTATGGCTACACCTTC.

This clonotype showed up just a few times. The rearrangement joins TRBV27 to TRBJ1-1, with D possibly being TRBD1 (6 bases). The CDR3 has 14 residues. V lost 0 bases to trimming and J lost 4 bases, with 9 bases between them. Germline-derived CDR1 and CDR2 are MNHEY and SMNVEV (reference sequence). The CDR3 bases are TGTGCCAGCAGTTTATCCAAAGGGGGCACTGAAGCTTTCTTT. It encodes CASSLSKGGTEAFF.

The V call is TRBV11-2, the J call TRBJ1-5; TRBD1 aligns across 8 bases. The J segment lost 4 bases and the V segment lost 4 bases, leaving 6 bases of the junction unmatched. CDR3 size: 15 residues. CDR1 and CDR2 from the germline V gene are SGHAT and FQNNGV. The CDR3 sequence is CASSSRTGPNQPQHF. CDR3 nucleotides: TGTGCCAGCAGCTCGAGGACAGGGCCAAATCAGCCCCAGCATTTT.

This clonotype was counted a few times. CDR3 nucleotides: TGCGCCAGCAGCTATCTGGACAGGGCTGACTACGAGCAGTACTTC. Translation: CASSYLDRADYEQYF. The chain combines TRBV5-1 with TRBJ2-7, with 8 positions matching TRBD1. CDR3 length: 15 residues. Germline V gives CDR1 SGHRS, CDR2 YFSETQ. Trimming at V came to 3 bases and at J to 3 bases, leaving 8 bases not matched to a gene. Full variable domain (outside the CDR3, taken from reference TRBV5-1 and TRBJ2-7): KAGVTQTPRYLIKTRGQQVTLSCSPISGHRSVSWYQQTPGQGLQFLFEYFSETQRNKGNFPGRFSGRQFSNSRSEMNVSTLELGDSALYLCASSYLDRADYEQYFGPGTRLTVT.

This clonotype was counted ten times or more. This CDR3 is CASSQPTDTQYF. In DNA form, the CDR3 reads TGTGCCAGCAGCCAGCCCACAGATACGCAGTATTTT. The rearrangement links TRBV9 to TRBJ2-3; D is unresolved. The germline CDR1 and CDR2 sequences are SGDLS and YYNGEE. With 4 bases removed from V and 2 bases from J, the gap between germline ends came to 5 bases. There are 12 residues in the CDR3.